The next 2 T cell receptor beta chains were all read from a single sample in a study of T cell changes during pregnancy in multiple sclerosis (dated by TCRdb to the late 2010s). The method behind the library was the immunoSEQ multiplex PCR assay. TCRdb carries this immuneACCESS record with in-frame sequences only. Its versions omit some clonotypes, under half of them owing to an unresolved V gene in the studies checked, with the rest unexplained. For this sample the table gives around 27,000 clones, of which roughly 92% were detected only once. The ten largest clones add up to roughly 0.74% of the sample. The specimen comprised CD4+ T cells from peripheral blood mononuclear cells, sampled in the first trimester of pregnancy. All receptors come from a female donor with multiple sclerosis, enrolled in a pregnancy study.

V usage is TRBV7-8 and J usage is TRBJ1-2; 10 nucleotides line up with TRBD1. The CDR3 extends over 15 amino acids. The J segment lost 5 bases and the V segment lost 4 bases, leaving 7 bases of the junction unmatched. The V gene's germline CDR1 is SGHVS and CDR2 FQNEAQ. In nucleotides, the CDR3 is TGTGCCAGCAGCTCCGGGACAGGGGCGAAGTATGGCTACACCTTC. Translation gives CASSSGTGAKYGYTF.

The CDR3: CAISENGGQPQHF. DNA for the CDR3: TGTGCCATCAGTGAGAATGGAGGGCAGCCCCAGCATTTT. This chain uses TRBV10-3 with TRBJ1-5; D gene unclear. From germline, CDR1 is ENHRY and CDR2 SYGVKD. This CDR3 has 13 amino acids. V was shortened by 2 bases and J by 7 bases, with 9 bases between the two germline ends.